These 4 T cell receptor beta chains share one sample of origin, sequenced in a study of OX40 agonist ivuxolimab in advanced cancers. Library preparation used the immunoSEQ multiplex PCR assay. TCRdb re-hosts the immuneACCESS table, in-frame sequences only. Its copies lack some clones; in the studies checked, an unresolved V gene accounts for under half of them, and the cause for the rest is not known. Within this sample are tens of thousands of clones, with approximately 79% of them counted one time only. The top ten constitute around 1.6% of the sample. Here the sequenced sample was CD4+ or CD8+ T cells sorted from blood, taken in a trial of the OX40 agonist ivuxolimab. These receptors originate from an adult with an advanced solid tumor such as melanoma, head and neck, liver or kidney cancer.

The rearrangement uses TRBV5-1 and TRBJ2-3; TRBD2 matches 9 bases. Germline-derived CDR1 and CDR2 are SGHRS and YFSETQ. With 0 bases clipped from V and 5 bases from J, the junction kept 13 bases outside the gene matches. The CDR3 is made up of 18 amino acids. CDR3 in DNA: TGCGCCAGCAGCTTGGGCGGGACCCTAGCGGGATCTATAGATACGCAGTATTTT. It is translated as CASSLGGTLAGSIDTQYF.

This clone has just one count. This sequence joins TRBV7-2 and TRBJ2-7; the D is unclear. The CDR3 extends over 15 amino acids. V gave up 1 base and J gave up 0 bases, with 10 bases separating them. Germline V gene data show CDR1 as SGHTA and CDR2 as FQGNSA. The CDR3: CASSLVTGSSYEQYF. The CDR3 DNA sequence: TGTGCCAGCAGCTTAGTTACGGGTTCCTCCTACGAGCAGTACTTC.

This rearrangement joins TRBV13 to TRBJ1-5; D remains unclear. V lost 3 bases and J lost 1, with 10 bases in between. The CDR3 is made up of 15 amino acids. CDR1 PRHDT and CDR2 FYEKMQ come from the germline V gene (reference sequence). The CDR3 region is CASSFGAGSNQPQHF. CDR3 coding DNA: TGTGCCAGCAGCTTCGGTGCGGGGAGCAATCAGCCCCAGCATTTT.

The chain has TRBV6-1 and TRBJ2-7; D uncertain. Per germline, CDR1 MNHNS and CDR2 SASEGT. This CDR3 spans 15 amino acids. Trimming took 1 base from V and 1 from J, leaving 11 bases between them. The CDR3 DNA sequence: TGTGCCAGCAGTGAAGGTCACGGGCAGTCCTACGAGCAGTACTTC. It specifies CASSEGHGQSYEQYF.